This T cell receptor (beta chain) was recorded in a study of T cell responses to AZD1222 COVID-19 vaccine. Clones were sequenced by immunoSEQ multiplex PCR, and TCRdb holds only the in-frame ones, with some missing. The data show under 110,000 clones, 75% to 95% seen once. The CDR3 spans 14 residues. The ends were cut back, 0 bases at V and 7 bases at J, with 10 bases in the middle. The V gene's germline CDR1 is MGHRA and CDR2 YSYEKL. Specimen: peripheral blood, collected on day 0 of AZD1222 vaccination. The clonotype originates from an adult in good health. This chain connects TRBV4-1 to TRBJ1-5; D not certain. The CDR3 region is CASSQDHLQQPQHF. DNA of the CDR3: TGCGCCAGCAGCCAAGATCATCTTCAACAGCCCCAGCATTTT.